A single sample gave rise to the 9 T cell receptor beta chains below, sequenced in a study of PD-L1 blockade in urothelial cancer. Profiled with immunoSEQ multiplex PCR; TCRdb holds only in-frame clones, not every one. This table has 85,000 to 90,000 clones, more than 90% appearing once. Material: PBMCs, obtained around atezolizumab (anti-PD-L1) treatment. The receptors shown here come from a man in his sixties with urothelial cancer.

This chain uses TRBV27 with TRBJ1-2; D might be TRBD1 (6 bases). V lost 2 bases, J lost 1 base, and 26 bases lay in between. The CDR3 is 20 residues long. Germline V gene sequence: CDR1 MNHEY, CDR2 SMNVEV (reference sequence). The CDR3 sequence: CASSLDRPQQPRANNYGYTF. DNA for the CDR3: TGTGCCAGCAGTTTAGACAGGCCCCAGCAACCGCGAGCAAATAACTATGGCTACACCTTC.

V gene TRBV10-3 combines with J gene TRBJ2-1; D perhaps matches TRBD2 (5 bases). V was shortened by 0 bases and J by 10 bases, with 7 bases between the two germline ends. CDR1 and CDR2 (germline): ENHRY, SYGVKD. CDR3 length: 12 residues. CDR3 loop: CAISESEDEQFF. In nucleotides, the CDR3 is TGTGCCATCAGTGAGTCGGAGGACGAGCAGTTCTTC.

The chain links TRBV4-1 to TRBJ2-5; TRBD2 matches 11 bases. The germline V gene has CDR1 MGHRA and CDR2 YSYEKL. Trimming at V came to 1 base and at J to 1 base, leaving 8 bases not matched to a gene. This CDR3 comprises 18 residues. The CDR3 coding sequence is TGCGCCAGCAGCCAAGGGTCGGGGACTAGCGGACCCCAAGAGACCCAGTACTTC. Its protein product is CASSQGSGTSGPQETQYF.

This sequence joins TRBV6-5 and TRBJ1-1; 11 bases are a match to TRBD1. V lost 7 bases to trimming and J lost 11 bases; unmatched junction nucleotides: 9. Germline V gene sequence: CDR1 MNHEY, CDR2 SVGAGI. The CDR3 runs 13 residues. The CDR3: CASKEGQGDKAFF. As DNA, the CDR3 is TGTGCCAGCAAAGAGGGACAGGGGGATAAGGCTTTCTTT.

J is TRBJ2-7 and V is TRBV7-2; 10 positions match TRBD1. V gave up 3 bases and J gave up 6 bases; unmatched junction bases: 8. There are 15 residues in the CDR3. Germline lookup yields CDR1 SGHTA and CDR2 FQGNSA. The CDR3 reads CASSFLGQGSGEQYF. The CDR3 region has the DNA TGTGCCAGCAGCTTCCTGGGACAGGGGTCTGGCGAGCAGTACTTC.

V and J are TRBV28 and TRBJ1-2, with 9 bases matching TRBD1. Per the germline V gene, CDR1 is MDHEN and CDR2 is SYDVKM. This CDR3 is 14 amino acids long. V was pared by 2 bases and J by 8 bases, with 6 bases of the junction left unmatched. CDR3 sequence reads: CASSLRGTGTGYTF. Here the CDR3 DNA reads TGTGCCAGCAGTTTAAGGGGGACAGGGACCGGCTACACCTTC.

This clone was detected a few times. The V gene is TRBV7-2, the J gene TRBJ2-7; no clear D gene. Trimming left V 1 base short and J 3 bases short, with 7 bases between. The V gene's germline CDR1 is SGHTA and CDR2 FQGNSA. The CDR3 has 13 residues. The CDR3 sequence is CASSLGGDYEQYF. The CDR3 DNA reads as TGTGCCAGCAGCTTAGGCGGAGACTACGAGCAGTACTTC.

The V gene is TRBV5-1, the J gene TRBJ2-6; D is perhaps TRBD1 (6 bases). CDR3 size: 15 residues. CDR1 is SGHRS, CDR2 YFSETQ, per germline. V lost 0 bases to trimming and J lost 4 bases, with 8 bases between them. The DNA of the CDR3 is TGCGCCAGCAGCTTGGGGACAGTCGGGGCCAACGTCCTGACTTTC. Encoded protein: CASSLGTVGANVLTF.

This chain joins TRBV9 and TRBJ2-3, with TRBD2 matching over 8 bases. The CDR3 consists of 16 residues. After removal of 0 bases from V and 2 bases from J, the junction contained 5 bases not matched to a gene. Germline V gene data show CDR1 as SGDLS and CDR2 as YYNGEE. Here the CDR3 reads CASSVGTSGYTDTQYF. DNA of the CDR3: TGTGCCAGCAGCGTAGGTACTAGCGGATACACAGATACGCAGTATTTT.